These T cell receptor beta chains were read from a single sample in a study of STAT3 mutations in large granular lymphocyte leukemia. The method was immunoSEQ multiplex PCR; TCRdb's version includes in-frame clones alone and lacks a portion of them. The repertoire has 17,000 or so clones, about 90% of them found once; the top ten carry 45%. The source material was peripheral blood mononuclear cells. The source is a man in his sixties with T-cell large granular lymphocyte leukemia. Some clones in this sample may be carry-over from other donors' samples. Each CDR3 is given with its conserved first and last residue. A D gene is named only where the DNA matches it firmly. Clone size appears in some rows only: once, few, many, or a class for an expanded clone.

-,-,TRBV30,TRBJ2-3,CAWGSNTQYF,TGTGCCTGGGGGAGTAATACGCAGTATTTT
-,-,TRBV2,TRBJ1-2,CASSEDWFRLYGYTF,TGTGCCAGCAGTGAAGATTGGTTCCGGTTATATGGCTACACCTTC
once,TRBD1,TRBV7-9,TRBJ2-1,CASSSGQGIFNEQFF,TGTGCCAGCAGCTCGGGACAGGGGATTTTCAATGAGCAGTTCTTC
-,TRBD2,TRBV2,TRBJ2-1,CADASGSSRENEQFF,TGTGCAGATGCTAGCGGGAGTTCCAGGGAGAATGAGCAGTTCTTC
-,-,TRBV7-8,TRBJ2-3,CASSFSGPSTDTQYF,TGTGCCAGCAGCTTCAGCGGGCCTAGCACAGATACGCAGTATTTT
-,-,TRBV5-6,TRBJ1-1,CASSGKSRGITEAFF,TGTGCCAGCAGTGGCAAGTCGCGGGGGATCACTGAAGCTTTCTTT
-,TRBD1,TRBV25-1,TRBJ2-3,CASSEGATGGWGADTQYF,TGTGCCAGCAGTGAGGGAGCGACAGGGGGCTGGGGGGCAGATACGCAGTATTTT
-,-,TRBV19,TRBJ2-7,CASSIGATPAYF,TGTGCCAGTAGTATCGGCGCCACTCCCGCCTACTTC
once,TRBD1,TRBV19,TRBJ2-7,CASSIRWTGVGEQYF,TGTGCCAGTAGTATACGATGGACAGGGGTTGGCGAGCAGTACTTC
few,-,TRBV5-5,TRBJ2-5,CASSFPGKETQYF,TGTGCCAGCAGCTTCCCAGGGAAGGAGACCCAGTACTTC